This T cell receptor (beta chain) stems from a study of blood T cell repertoires in COVID-19. As originally analysed: Reference gene primer amplification yielded estimated nucleated cell counts. TCRdb's copy holds only in-frame clones and misses some; the assay was immunoSEQ multiplex PCR. The D gene and trimming were derived from the DNA, and the V and J assignments and clone size from that table. Of around 150,000 clones listed, 60% to 80% were seen once; the top ten hold around 3%. Germline CDR1 and CDR2: LNHDA and SQIVND (reference sequence). The CDR3 consists of 13 residues. V lost 2 bases to trimming and J lost 7 bases, with 10 bases between them.

Source material: peripheral blood. The receptor was derived from an older man with acute or convalescent COVID-19. The genes are TRBV19 and TRBJ2-3; D might be TRBD2 (6 bases). This CDR3 is CASSIRTTYTQYF. The CDR3 nucleotides are TGTGCCAGTAGTATAAGGACTACCTATACGCAGTATTTT.